Following are 20 T cell receptor beta chains from one sample sequenced in a study of blood T cells in healthy people across ages. Together with a sample-barcoded 5' primer, a J-beta primer mix was included in a second PCR lasting 7 to 11 cycles. TCRdb fed the 5' RACE reads into MiXCR, producing one record per CDR3 protein. The sample lists fewer than 900,000 distinct CDR3 sequences, 43% occurring once. The specimen was blood. These receptors were collected from an older woman in good health.

The chain has TRBV6-1 and TRBJ2-3, with D maybe TRBD2 (6 bases). V lost 4 bases and J lost 7, with 18 bases in between. Per germline, CDR1 MNHNS and CDR2 SASEGT. This CDR3 contains 15 residues. CDR3 protein: CASSASGLDFNTQYF. CDR3 in DNA: TGTGCCAGCAGTGCCTCGGGACTCGACTTCAATACGCAGTATTTT.

The table lists this clonotype with a few counts. The J gene is TRBJ2-1, the V gene TRBV27, with 8 bases aligning to TRBD1. The V gene end was trimmed by 3 bases and the J gene end by 7 bases; junction bases not matched to a gene: 8. The CDR3 is made up of 15 amino acids. CDR1 MNHEY and CDR2 SMNVEV come from the germline V gene (reference sequence). The CDR3: CASSFSGQGWNEQFF. As DNA, the CDR3 is TGTGCCAGCAGTTTCTCAGGACAGGGATGGAATGAGCAGTTCTTC.

J is TRBJ2-7 and V is TRBV3-1, with D perhaps matching TRBD2 (5 bases). V lost 5 bases, J lost 4 bases, and 18 bases lay in between. This CDR3 is 15 amino acids long. The V gene's germline CDR1 is LGHDT and CDR2 YNNKEL (reference sequence). Here the CDR3 DNA reads TGTGCCAGCAGCAGAACCGGGATTAGTAGGTACGAGCAGTACTTC. Its translation: CASSRTGISRYEQYF.

The chain uses TRBV20-1 and TRBJ2-3, with TRBD2 identical over 13 bases. The CDR3 covers 15 residues. Unmatched junction bases numbered 7, after V lost 6 bases and J lost 4 bases. Germline-derived CDR1 and CDR2 are DFQATT and SNEGSKA (reference sequence). The CDR3 nucleotides read TGCAGTGCCACAGGACTAGCGGGAGTCTCAGATACGCAGTATTTT. Translating it yields CSATGLAGVSDTQYF.

This clonotype was detected many times. The chain is built from TRBV6-1 and TRBJ2-1; D may match TRBD1 or TRBD2 (6 bases each). The germline gives CDR1 MNHNS, CDR2 SASEGT. V shed 2 bases and J shed 10 bases, with 12 bases lying between them. The CDR3 runs to 13 residues. The CDR3 protein is CASSEKTRGEQFF. DNA of the CDR3: TGTGCCAGCAGTGAAAAGACTAGGGGGGAGCAGTTCTTC.

This sequence joins TRBV3-1 and TRBJ2-7, with D hard to call. Germline CDR1 and CDR2: LGHDT and YNNKEL (reference sequence). The ends were cut back, 6 bases at V and 0 bases at J, with 12 bases in the middle. This CDR3 is 14 amino acids long. CDR3 sequence: CASSQIVSSYEQYF. DNA of the CDR3: TGTGCCAGCAGTCAGATCGTAAGCTCCTACGAGCAGTACTTC.

This CDR3 reads CASSSLFSGGERNEQFF. CDR3 coding DNA: TGTGCCAGCAGCTCCCTTTTCAGCGGGGGGGAACGGAATGAGCAGTTCTTC. The rearrangement joins TRBV11-2 to TRBJ2-1, with 10 bases fitting TRBD2. This CDR3 comprises 17 residues. With 4 bases clipped from V and 7 bases from J, the junction kept 13 bases outside the gene matches. The germline gives CDR1 SGHAT, CDR2 FQNNGV.

On this clonotype itself: The junction departs from the called germline gene at one end, perhaps through a read error. The CDR3 is CARSEQGAGEQYF. CDR3 sequence (DNA): TGTGCCCGCAGCGAACAGGGGGCGGGGGAGCAGTACTTC. The chain uses TRBV6-4 and TRBJ2-7; 9 positions agree with TRBD1. CDR1 is MRHNA, CDR2 SNTAGT, per germline. The CDR3 runs 13 residues.

This chain links TRBV29-1 with TRBJ2-1, with D tentatively TRBD1 (7 bases). CDR3 length equals 16 residues. V was pared by 3 bases and J by 8 bases, with 23 bases between. Germline V gene lookup returns CDR1 SQVTM and CDR2 ANQGSEA. CDR3 region: CSVDGGTALKGDEQFF. CDR3 DNA sequence: TGCAGCGTTGATGGCGGGACAGCCCTTAAGGGCGATGAGCAGTTCTTC.

A word on this clonotype: The junction does not match germline at one end; this may be a read error. This chain joins TRBV27 and TRBJ2-1; D not certain. The V gene's germline CDR1 is MNHEY and CDR2 SMNVEV (reference sequence). CDR3 length: 13 residues. CDR3 nucleotides: TGTGCCGGCAGTAGCATAGTTGTCGATGAGCAGTTCTTC. This codes for CAGSSIVVDEQFF.

V is TRBV28 and J is TRBJ2-3; 7 bases are a match to TRBD2. Germline trimming cut 6 bases from V and 3 bases from J; bases unmatched to any gene: 6. The CDR3 has 14 amino acids. Germline CDR1 MDHEN, CDR2 SYDVKM. CDR3 sequence: CASRAPLATDTQYF. CDR3 DNA: TGTGCCAGCAGGGCGCCACTAGCGACAGATACGCAGTATTTT. Variable domain in full (rest from reference TRBV28 and TRBJ2-3): DVKVTQSSRYLVKRTGEKVFLECVQDMDHENMFWYRQDPGLGLRLIYFSYDVKMKEKGDIPEGYSVSREKKERFSLILESASTNQTSMYLCASRAPLATDTQYFGPGTRLTVL.

This clonotype was found a few times. This chain links TRBV4-3 with TRBJ2-4; 8 positions match TRBD2. This CDR3 spans 17 amino acids. Trimming took 0 bases from V and 0 from J; bases not matched to a gene: 4. Germline CDR1 is LGHNA and CDR2 is YSLEER. DNA of the CDR3: TGCGCCAGCAGCCAAGATTCGACTAGCGTAGCCAAAAACATTCAGTACTTC. Translation: CASSQDSTSVAKNIQYF.

A word on this clonotype: A much larger clone lies a single base off, so this may be a read error. The rearrangement joins TRBV11-2 to TRBJ2-7; 8 bases fit TRBD2. The CDR3 has 14 amino acids. In germline, CDR1 is SGHAT, CDR2 FQNNGV. CDR3 nucleotide sequence: TGTACCAGCAGCAAGACTAGCGACTCCTACGAGCAGTACTTC. Protein sequence: CTSSKTSDSYEQYF.

The V call is TRBV3-1, the J call TRBJ1-1; TRBD1 matches at 8 bases. V was clipped by 2 bases and J by 2 bases; unmatched bases: 1. Per germline, CDR1 LGHDT and CDR2 YNNKEL (reference sequence). This CDR3 has 14 amino acids. CDR3 coding DNA: TGTGCCAGCAGCCAACAGGGGGCTAACACTGAAGCTTTCTTT. Protein: CASSQQGANTEAFF.

This clonotype came up once. Germline is not matched at one junction end, which may reflect a read error. The chain carries TRBV7-3 and TRBJ2-3, with D perhaps TRBD1 (6 bases). Germline V lookup: CDR1 SGHTA, CDR2 FQGTGA. CDR3 size: 14 residues. CDR3 sequence: CTSSPGQSTDTQYF. The DNA of the CDR3 is TGTACCAGCAGCCCAGGACAGTCCACAGATACGCAGTATTTT.

The rearrangement links TRBV11-2 to TRBJ2-3; D unresolved. Germline CDR1 is SGHAT and CDR2 is FQNNGV. The V end lost 5 bases, the J end lost 6 bases, and 15 bases lay between the germline ends. CDR3 length equals 14 residues. The CDR3 sequence: CASSTSVVLDTQYF. CDR3 nucleotide sequence: TGTGCCAGCAGCACCTCGGTTGTGCTTGATACGCAGTATTTT. Using reference TRBV11-2 and TRBJ2-3 for the parts outside the CDR3, the full variable domain is EAGVAQSPRYKIIEKRQSVAFWCNPISGHATLYWYQQILGQGPKLLIQFQNNGVVDDSQLPKDRFSAERLKGVDSTLKIQPAKLEDSAVYLCASSTSVVLDTQYFGPGTRLTVL.

This clonotype was observed a few times. The chain combines TRBV5-4 with TRBJ2-7; 10 positions agree with TRBD2. V lost 4 bases to trimming and J lost 0 bases; unmatched junction nucleotides: 10. Germline CDR1 reads SGHNT; CDR2 reads YYREEE (reference sequence). The CDR3 covers 17 residues. The DNA for the CDR3 is TGTGCCAGCAGCCTTCCCGAACTAGCGGGGCACTCCTACGAGCAGTACTTC. Protein product: CASSLPELAGHSYEQYF.

This clonotype has at least ten counts. The rearrangement joins TRBV10-3 to TRBJ2-5, with TRBD2 matching over 14 bases. After removal of 10 bases from V and 4 bases from J, the junction contained 11 bases not matched to a gene. The CDR3 spans 16 residues. Germline V gene sequence: CDR1 ENHRY, CDR2 SYGVKD. DNA for the CDR3: TGTGCCACCCTCCCTTCCGGGACTAGCGGGAGAGAGACCCAGTACTTC. Encoded protein: CATLPSGTSGRETQYF.

The table lists this clonotype with a few counts. The chain has TRBV7-3 and TRBJ2-3, with D unresolved. This CDR3 is built from 16 residues. Germline V gives CDR1 SGHTA, CDR2 FQGTGA. V dropped 1 base and J dropped 0 bases, with 11 bases sitting between them. CDR3 sequence (DNA): TGTGCCAGCAGCTTAATTGGCGGCGTAAGCACAGATACGCAGTATTTT. Its translation is CASSLIGGVSTDTQYF. The full variable domain, its missing parts supplied by reference TRBV7-3 and TRBJ2-3, is GAGVSQTPSNKVTEKGKYVELRCDPISGHTALYWYRQSLGQGPEFLIYFQGTGAADDSGLPNDRFFAVRPEGSVSTLKIQRTERGDSAVYLCASSLIGGVSTDTQYFGPGTRLTVL.

This clonotype turned up a few times. The gene calls are TRBV10-3 and TRBJ2-3; D might be TRBD1 (6 bases). This CDR3 is built from 16 residues. Trimming pared 5 bases from V and 4 bases from J, leaving 19 bases between. Germline V gene sequence: CDR1 ENHRY, CDR2 SYGVKD. CDR3 nucleotides: TGTGCCATCAGTAGGAAACAGGGTGGGGTCGCAGATACGCAGTATTTT. It encodes CAISRKQGGVADTQYF.